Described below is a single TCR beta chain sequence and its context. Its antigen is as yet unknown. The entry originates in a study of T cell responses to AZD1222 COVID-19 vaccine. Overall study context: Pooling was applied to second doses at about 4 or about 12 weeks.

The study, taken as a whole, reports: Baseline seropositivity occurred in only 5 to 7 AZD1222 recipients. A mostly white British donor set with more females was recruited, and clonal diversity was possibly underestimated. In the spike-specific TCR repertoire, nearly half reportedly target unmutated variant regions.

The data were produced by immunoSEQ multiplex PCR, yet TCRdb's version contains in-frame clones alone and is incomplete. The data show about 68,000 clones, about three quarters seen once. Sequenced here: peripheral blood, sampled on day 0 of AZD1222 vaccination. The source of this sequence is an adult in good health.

The CDR3 sequence is CASSSVRQGFEQYF. The CDR3 DNA is TGTGCCAGCAGCTCCGTCAGGCAGGGGTTCGAGCAGTACTTC. The chain has TRBV11-1 and TRBJ2-7, with TRBD1 as a possible D gene (6 bases). Trimming pared 4 bases from V and 6 bases from J, leaving 16 bases between. Germline CDR1 SGHAT, CDR2 FQDESV (reference sequence). There are 14 residues in the CDR3.